Shown below are 26 T cell receptor beta chains from a single sample sequenced in a study of T cells expressing NK-cell markers. TCRdb reprocessed the 5' RACE reads and keeps a single row for each CDR3 protein, giving no DNA. The repertoire table contains 200,000 to 300,000 distinct CDR3 sequences. Sequenced: blood T cells: a sorted CD56 or NKG2C T cell subset, CD4+ or CD8+ T cells, or bulk PBMC T cells (not recorded which). The receptors come from a man aged 18 to 30 in good health.

The chain combines TRBV24-1 with TRBJ2-1; the D gene TCRdb calls, TRBD2, cannot be checked with no DNA. Germline values: CDR1 KGHDR, CDR2 SFDVKD. CDR3 length equals 15 residues. This chain's CDR3 is CATSDTLRAGNEQFF.

The rearrangement uses TRBV20-1 and TRBJ2-7; TCRdb designates TRBD2, a call that cannot be tested without DNA. The CDR3 is 16 residues long. In germline, CDR1 is DFQATT, CDR2 SNEGSKA (reference sequence). CDR3 residues: CSARRTGTSGYYEQYF.

The V gene is TRBV4-1, the J gene TRBJ2-1. The germline CDR1 and CDR2 sequences are MGHRA and YSYEKL. This CDR3 has 11 amino acids. The CDR3: CASSQGPEQFF.

V and J are TRBV4-2 and TRBJ2-5; checking the TCRdb D call of TRBD2 is not possible without DNA. This CDR3 is built from 22 residues. Germline lookup yields CDR1 LGHNA and CDR2 YNFKEQ. The CDR3 loop is CASSQDPQLAGNPFAYQETQYF.

The chain carries TRBV12-3 or TRBV12-4 and TRBJ2-5; TCRdb selects TRBD1, and the lack of DNA leaves this call unchecked. The length of the CDR3 is 16 residues. The CDR3 sequence: CASSLIPGQVGETQYF.

V is TRBV6-1 and J is TRBJ1-1; TCRdb designates TRBD1, a call that cannot be tested without DNA. In germline, CDR1 is MNHNS, CDR2 SASEGT. The CDR3 is 15 residues long. CDR3 amino acids: CASSPGQGARSEAFF.

This CDR3 reads CASSTMGLAGGPRPHEQFF. This chain joins TRBV11-1 and TRBJ2-1; TCRdb's D call of TRBD2 is untestable without DNA. Germline V gene sequence: CDR1 SGHAT, CDR2 FQDESV (reference sequence). CDR3 length: 19 amino acids. The full variable domain, completed using reference TRBV11-1 and TRBJ2-1, is EAEVAQSPRYKITEKSQAVAFWCDPISGHATLYWYRQILGQGPELLVQFQDESVVDDSQLPKDRFSAERLKGVDSTLKIQPAELGDSAMYLCASSTMGLAGGPRPHEQFFGPGTRLTVL.

J is TRBJ2-1 and V is TRBV19; there is no DNA to check the TCRdb D call of TRBD2. Germline CDR1 is LNHDA and CDR2 is SQIVND (reference sequence). The CDR3 contains 14 residues. The CDR3 loop is CASTRSAQYNEQFF. Full variable domain (outside the CDR3, taken from reference TRBV19 and TRBJ2-1): DGGITQSPKYLFRKEGQNVTLSCEQNLNHDAMYWYRQDPGQGLRLIYYSQIVNDFQKGDIAEGYSVSREKKESFPLTVTSAQKNPTAFYLCASTRSAQYNEQFFGPGTRLTVL.

This chain joins TRBV6-1 and TRBJ2-1; TCRdb's assignment of TRBD2 cannot be checked, as there is no DNA. Germline V gives CDR1 MNHNS, CDR2 SASEGT. The CDR3 contains 13 residues. The CDR3 loop is CASSTSLGNEQFF.

The chain links TRBV12-3 or TRBV12-4 to TRBJ1-3; TCRdb's D call, TRBD1, is unchecked because there is no DNA. This CDR3 spans 14 amino acids. This chain's CDR3 is CASSGGSSGNTIYF.

The J gene is TRBJ2-3, the V gene TRBV6-2 or TRBV6-3; the D gene TCRdb calls, TRBD2, cannot be checked with no DNA. The length of the CDR3 is 17 residues. Looked up from germline, CDR1 is MNHEY and CDR2 is SVGEGT. This CDR3 is CASSTGTSGLGRDTQYF.

This sequence joins TRBV5-5 and TRBJ1-1; TCRdb selects TRBD1, and the lack of DNA leaves this call unchecked. CDR3 length: 17 residues. Germline loops: CDR1 SGHKS, CDR2 YYEKEE (reference sequence). The CDR3 here is CASSTRDRALRGTEAFF.

CDR3 residues: CASSQEEIRLSVNGNYGYTF. The chain recombines TRBV4-1 with TRBJ1-2. Looked up from germline, CDR1 is MGHRA and CDR2 is YSYEKL. There are 20 residues in the CDR3.

The V call is TRBV4-1, the J call TRBJ2-1; TCRdb proposes TRBD1, but this gene call is untestable without DNA. The CDR3 has 15 residues. CDR1 and CDR2 from the germline V gene are MGHRA and YSYEKL. CDR3 sequence reads: CASTQDHSSYNEQFF.

The CDR3 protein is CASSIPGALNQPQHF. J is TRBJ1-5 and V is TRBV19. Germline V gene sequence: CDR1 LNHDA, CDR2 SQIVND (reference sequence). The length of the CDR3 is 15 residues.

This chain joins TRBV20-1 and TRBJ2-1; the D gene TCRdb calls, TRBD1, cannot be checked with no DNA. Germline values: CDR1 DFQATT, CDR2 SNEGSKA (reference sequence). The CDR3 contains 13 residues. CDR3 residues: CSATTGQNNEQFF.

V usage is TRBV29-1 and J usage is TRBJ2-7; with no DNA, the TCRdb D assignment of TRBD2 cannot be verified. This CDR3 spans 15 amino acids. Germline V lookup: CDR1 SQVTM, CDR2 ANQGSEA. The CDR3 reads CSVDIASIWGYEQYF.

The chain is built from TRBV11-3 and TRBJ1-2; TCRdb selects TRBD1, and the lack of DNA leaves this call unchecked. The CDR3 has 15 amino acids. The germline CDR1 and CDR2 sequences are SGHNT and YENEEA. The CDR3 protein is CASSSPTGVFYGYTF.

This chain uses TRBV24-1 with TRBJ2-2; the TRBD2 assignment by TCRdb is unverifiable without DNA. Germline CDR1 KGHDR, CDR2 SFDVKD. This CDR3 is 15 amino acids long. The CDR3 sequence is CATSGGTSVSGELFF.

The chain has TRBV30 and TRBJ1-2. Germline values: CDR1 GTSNPN, CDR2 SVGIG (reference sequence). This CDR3 is 12 amino acids long. The chain's CDR3 is CAWSVAGYGYTF. Full variable domain (remainder filled in from reference TRBV30 and TRBJ1-2): SQTIHQWPATLVQPVGSPLSLECTVEGTSNPNLYWYRQAAGRGLQLLFYSVGIGQISSEVPQNLSASRPQDRQFILSSKKLLLSDSGFYLCAWSVAGYGYTFGSGTRLTVV.

The rearrangement links TRBV11-2 to TRBJ1-6; TCRdb lists TRBD1, though no DNA is available to test this call. The germline CDR1 and CDR2 sequences are SGHAT and FQNNGV. The CDR3 runs to 15 residues. The CDR3 loop is CASSAQGNENSPLHF.

The V call is TRBV10-3, the J call TRBJ2-3; TCRdb's D gene call, TRBD2, goes unchecked for lack of DNA. CDR1 and CDR2 (germline): ENHRY, SYGVKD. There are 13 residues in the CDR3. The CDR3 here is CAISGDSTDTQYF.

The chain combines TRBV10-3 with TRBJ2-2. Germline V CDR1 and CDR2: ENHRY, SYGVKD. This CDR3 spans 13 amino acids. CDR3 residues: CAISDGSTGELFF.

The chain's CDR3 is CSAGPSGADTQYF. The genes are TRBV20-1 and TRBJ2-3; TCRdb calls TRBD2, which cannot be checked without DNA. Looked up from germline, CDR1 is DFQATT and CDR2 is SNEGSKA (reference sequence). This CDR3 comprises 13 residues.

The chain's CDR3 is CASSYGTGYEQYF. The chain links TRBV6-5 to TRBJ2-7; TCRdb lists TRBD1, though no DNA is available to test this call. The CDR3 covers 13 residues. Germline V gene lookup returns CDR1 MNHEY and CDR2 SVGAGI.

The chain employs TRBV30 and TRBJ2-1; checking the TCRdb D call of TRBD2 is not possible without DNA. Germline CDR1 GTSNPN, CDR2 SVGIG (reference sequence). The CDR3 is 17 residues long. CDR3 amino acids: CAWISLAGVWTYNEQFF.